The 18 T cell receptor beta chains listed next were all sequenced from one sample in a study of shared clonotypes between healthy human individuals. Only in-frame clones appear in the TCRdb table, and some are missing; sequencing was by immunoSEQ multiplex PCR. This table has roughly 2.4 million clones, approximately 95% appearing once. Sequences were obtained from naive CD4+ T cells sorted from blood. Subset defined: CD45RA+ positively selected. The source of these receptors is a man aged 18-30 years in good health.

This chain joins TRBV7-2 and TRBJ2-7, with a tentative D call TRBD2 (5 bases). The CDR3 totals 15 residues. Per the germline V gene, CDR1 is SGHTA and CDR2 is FQGNSA. Trimming cost V 2 bases and J 0 bases, with 11 bases left between them. In DNA, the CDR3 is TGTGCCAGCAGCTTATCTCGGGGTTTCTCCTACGAGCAGTACTTC. Translation: CASSLSRGFSYEQYF.

This clone was counted between two and nine times. This rearrangement joins TRBV2 to TRBJ2-1; tentative D call: TRBD2 (5 bases). The germline V gene encodes CDR1 SNHLY and CDR2 FYNNEI. The CDR3 runs 13 residues. V was trimmed by 2 bases and J by 7 bases, leaving 9 bases between them. In DNA form, the CDR3 reads TGTGCCAGCAGTGAAACTAGTTGGAATGAGCAGTTCTTC. As protein: CASSETSWNEQFF.

The chain employs TRBV6-5 and TRBJ2-3, with TRBD2 matching 7 bases. The junction had 6 bases not matched to a gene; V was cut back by 6 bases and J by 3 bases. Germline V CDR1 and CDR2: MNHEY, SVGAGI. This CDR3 has 14 amino acids. This CDR3 reads CASRASGETDTQYF. The CDR3 DNA reads as TGTGCCAGCAGGGCTAGCGGAGAGACAGATACGCAGTATTTT.

The CDR3 region is CASSQQGVNTEAFF. The CDR3 nucleotides are TGCGCCAGCAGCCAACAGGGCGTGAACACTGAAGCTTTCTTT. The chain is built from TRBV5-1 and TRBJ1-1, with D tentatively TRBD1 (6 bases). Trimming took off 4 bases at V and 0 bases at J, with 10 bases between the two ends. CDR3 length: 14 residues. Germline CDR1 and CDR2: SGHRS and YFSETQ.

To note about this clone: One junction end disagrees with the germline gene, perhaps due to a read error. The rearrangement uses TRBV6-5 and TRBJ2-7; maybe TRBD2 (5 bases). CDR1 is MNHEY and CDR2 is SVGAGI in the germline V gene. This CDR3 has 14 amino acids. The CDR3 coding sequence is TGTGCCAGCAGTTACGGTGGACTCTCCTCCGAGCAGTACTTC. Translating it yields CASSYGGLSSEQYF.

This rearrangement joins TRBV18 to TRBJ1-1; D unresolved. The germline CDR1 and CDR2 sequences are KGHSH and LQKENI. V dropped 4 bases and J dropped 0 bases, with 12 bases sitting between them. This CDR3 spans 15 amino acids. CDR3 DNA: TGTGCCAGCTCACGAGAATTAAGGGTGAACACTGAAGCTTTCTTT. Encoded protein: CASSRELRVNTEAFF.

To note about this clone: The sample contains more than one DNA sequence encoding this CDR3. The chain employs TRBV5-1 and TRBJ1-4, with D perhaps matching TRBD1 (5 bases). V lost 0 bases to trimming and J lost 7 bases, with 13 bases between them. The germline CDR1 and CDR2 sequences are SGHRS and YFSETQ. The CDR3 length is 15 residues. CDR3 protein: CASSLGGGLSEKLFF. As DNA, the CDR3 is TGCGCCAGCAGCTTGGGTGGGGGATTGAGTGAAAAACTGTTTTTT.

The V gene is TRBV2, the J gene TRBJ2-1, with D perhaps matching TRBD2 (6 bases). The CDR3 totals 18 residues. CDR1 is SNHLY, CDR2 FYNNEI, per germline. V was clipped by 2 bases and J by 4 bases, with 21 bases between them. CDR3 in DNA: TGTGCCAGCAGTGAACAAAGGCAGTTTGCGGGAAAGTACAATGAGCAGTTCTTC. Its protein product is CASSEQRQFAGKYNEQFF.

The sample holds a few counts of this clone. The rearrangement links TRBV10-3 to TRBJ1-1; 7 nucleotides align to TRBD1. Looked up from germline, CDR1 is ENHRY and CDR2 is SYGVKD. V lost 6 bases and J lost 6; bases outside the gene matches: 7. The CDR3 runs to 13 residues. CDR3 amino acids: CAIRATGLAEAFF. DNA for the CDR3: TGTGCCATCAGGGCGACAGGGCTCGCTGAAGCTTTCTTT.

The rearrangement uses TRBV4-3 and TRBJ1-2; TRBD1 is a possible D gene (5 bases). Germline assignment: CDR1 LGHNA and CDR2 YSLEER. V gave up 0 bases and J gave up 6 bases, with 14 bases separating them. This CDR3 contains 15 residues. The CDR3, as DNA: TGCGCCAGCAGCCAAGAAACTTTCAGGGCTAATGGCTACACCTTC. It translates to CASSQETFRANGYTF.

The V gene is TRBV18, the J gene TRBJ1-1, with 10 positions matching TRBD1. Germline V gene data show CDR1 as KGHSH and CDR2 as LQKENI. The CDR3 contains 14 residues. V shed 2 bases and J 5 bases; nucleotides not matched to a gene: 2. The CDR3 DNA reads TGTGCCAGCTCACCAGGGGACAGGGGAACTGAAGCTTTCTTT. Protein product: CASSPGDRGTEAFF.

The genes are TRBV19 and TRBJ1-1; 7 bases agree with TRBD1. Looked up from germline, CDR1 is LNHDA and CDR2 is SQIVND (reference sequence). The CDR3 contains 12 residues. V trimming: 9 bases; J trimming: 5 bases; junction bases outside the gene matches: 6. CDR3 sequence reads: CARDREDTEAFF. CDR3 sequence (DNA): TGTGCCAGAGACAGGGAAGATACTGAAGCTTTCTTT.

V gene TRBV10-2 combines with J gene TRBJ2-3, with TRBD2 matching over 7 bases. The CDR3 length is 15 residues. V lost 2 bases to trimming and J lost 3 bases; unmatched junction nucleotides: 5. Per the germline V gene, CDR1 is WSHSY and CDR2 is SAAADI. CDR3 coding DNA: TGCGCCAGCAGTGAGGTGGGACTACCTACAGATACGCAGTATTTT. Translated: CASSEVGLPTDTQYF.

V and J are TRBV5-1 and TRBJ1-3; 7 nucleotides align to TRBD1. Germline lookup yields CDR1 SGHRS and CDR2 YFSETQ. This CDR3 is built from 16 residues. Trimming took 4 bases from V and 2 from J; bases not matched to a gene: 9. The CDR3 is CASSPTGSEAGNTIYF. Here the CDR3 DNA reads TGCGCCAGCAGCCCGACAGGGTCGGAGGCTGGAAACACCATATATTTT. Full variable domain (missing parts from reference TRBV5-1 and TRBJ1-3): KAGVTQTPRYLIKTRGQQVTLSCSPISGHRSVSWYQQTPGQGLQFLFEYFSETQRNKGNFPGRFSGRQFSNSRSEMNVSTLELGDSALYLCASSPTGSEAGNTIYFGEGSWLTVV.

This chain joins TRBV28 and TRBJ2-5; 9 bases align to TRBD2. There are 15 residues in the CDR3. Germline CDR1 is MDHEN and CDR2 is SYDVKM. Trimming took 4 bases from V and 7 from J; bases not matched to a gene: 10. The CDR3 DNA reads as TGTGCCAGCAGTTCCCCTAGCGGGGTACGGGGGACCCAGTACTTC. It translates to CASSSPSGVRGTQYF.

The V and J genes are TRBV9 and TRBJ2-6, with TRBD1 identical over 10 bases. Per germline, CDR1 SGDLS and CDR2 YYNGEE. The CDR3 contains 17 residues. Trimming removed 3 bases from V and 7 bases from J; junction bases left unmatched: 10. CDR3 DNA: TGTGCCAGCAGCGCTGGACAGGGGGTCCTTGGTGCCAACGTCCTGACTTTC. Amino acid sequence: CASSAGQGVLGANVLTF.

This chain uses TRBV5-1 with TRBJ2-7; 9 bases are shared with TRBD1. Germline V gives CDR1 SGHRS, CDR2 YFSETQ. The CDR3 has 15 amino acids. J was trimmed by 0 bases and V by 5 bases; bases with no gene match: 6. The CDR3 spells CASSFGGQGSYEQYF. The CDR3 coding sequence is TGCGCCAGCAGTTTTGGGGGACAGGGCTCCTACGAGCAGTACTTC.

This clone was observed once. One junction end does not reproduce the germline sequence, and a read error may be involved. The sample carries other DNA sequences with the same CDR3. The chain combines TRBV7-3 with TRBJ2-5, with 7 bases matching TRBD1. CDR3 length equals 15 residues. Germline V gene sequence: CDR1 SGHTA, CDR2 FQGTGA. The CDR3 is CASSLTRDSQETQYF. The CDR3 nucleotides read TGTGCCAGCAGCCTAACTAGGGACAGTCAAGAGACCCAGTACTTC.